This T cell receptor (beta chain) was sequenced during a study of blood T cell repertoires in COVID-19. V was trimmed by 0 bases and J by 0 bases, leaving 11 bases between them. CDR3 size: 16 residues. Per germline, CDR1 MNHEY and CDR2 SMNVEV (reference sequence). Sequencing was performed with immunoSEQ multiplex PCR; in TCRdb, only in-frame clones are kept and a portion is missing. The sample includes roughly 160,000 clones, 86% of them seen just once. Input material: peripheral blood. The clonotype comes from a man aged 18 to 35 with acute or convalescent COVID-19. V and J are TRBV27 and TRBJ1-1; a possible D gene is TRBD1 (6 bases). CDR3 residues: CASSLSARGLNTEAFF. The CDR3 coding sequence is TGTGCCAGCAGTTTATCAGCCAGGGGCTTGAACACTGAAGCTTTCTTT.